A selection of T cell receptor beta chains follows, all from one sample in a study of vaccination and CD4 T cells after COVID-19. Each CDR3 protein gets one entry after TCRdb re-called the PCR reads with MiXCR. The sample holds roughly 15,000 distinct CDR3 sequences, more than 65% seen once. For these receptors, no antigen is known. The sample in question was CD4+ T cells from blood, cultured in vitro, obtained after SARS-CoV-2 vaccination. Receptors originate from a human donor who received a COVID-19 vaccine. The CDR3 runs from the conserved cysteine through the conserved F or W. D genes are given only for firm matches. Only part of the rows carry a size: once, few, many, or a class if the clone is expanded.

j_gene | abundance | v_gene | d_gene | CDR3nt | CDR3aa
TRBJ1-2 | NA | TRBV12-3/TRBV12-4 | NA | TGTGCCAGCACCAGAGGGGAACGGGATGGCTACACCTTC | CASTRGERDGYTF
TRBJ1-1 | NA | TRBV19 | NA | TGTGCCAGTAGTATAGGCCGTGAAGCTTTCTTT | CASSIGREAFF
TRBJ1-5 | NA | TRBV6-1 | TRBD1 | TGTGCCAGCAGGAGAGGGACAGGGGGTTTTGAGGGGCAGCCCCAGCATTTT | CASRRGTGGFEGQPQHF
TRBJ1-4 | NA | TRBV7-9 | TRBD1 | TGTGCCAGCAGCTTTGGGACAGGGGACAGTAATGAAAAACTGTTTTTT | CASSFGTGDSNEKLFF
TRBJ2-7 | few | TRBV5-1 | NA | TGCGCCAGCAGCTTGGAACAGGGTTTGGACGAGCAGTACTTC | CASSLEQGLDEQYF
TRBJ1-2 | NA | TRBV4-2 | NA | TGTGCCTCTCTGGCTCACAAAGGATTAAACTATGGCTACACCTTC | CASLAHKGLNYGYTF
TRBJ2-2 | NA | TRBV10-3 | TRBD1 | TGTGCCACCCAACAGGGGACCGGGGAGCTGTTTTTT | CATQQGTGELFF
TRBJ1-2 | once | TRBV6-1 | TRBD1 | TGTGCCAGCAACCCGACAGGGGATCGGTATGGCTACACCTTC | CASNPTGDRYGYTF
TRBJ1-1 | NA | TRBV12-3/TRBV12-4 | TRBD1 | TGTGCCAGCAGTCCACAGGGGCGGACTGAAGCTTTCTTT | CASSPQGRTEAFF
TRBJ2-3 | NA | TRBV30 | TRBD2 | TGTGCCTGGAAACTAGCGGGGGGAGGAGATACGCAGTATTTT | CAWKLAGGGDTQYF
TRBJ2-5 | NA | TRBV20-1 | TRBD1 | TGCAGTGCTAGGGGACAGGGGGGAGGAGAGACCCAGTACTTC | CSARGQGGGETQYF
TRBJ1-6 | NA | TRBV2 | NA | TGTGCCAGCAGGGTAGGATTGTCACCCCTCCACTTT | CASRVGLSPLHF
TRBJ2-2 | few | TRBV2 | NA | TGTGCCAGCAAATTGACTAGTTACTTCACCGGGGAGCTGTTTTTT | CASKLTSYFTGELFF
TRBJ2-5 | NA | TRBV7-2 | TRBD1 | TGTGCCAGCAGCCCGGACAGGTCGGGGGAGACCCAGTACTTC | CASSPDRSGETQYF
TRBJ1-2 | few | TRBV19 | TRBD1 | TGTGCGACCAATCGGGGGACAGCTAACTATGGCTACACCTTC | CATNRGTANYGYTF
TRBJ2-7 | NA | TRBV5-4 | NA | TGTGCCAGCAGCCTTACCTTAGGAGGTGAGTCCTACGAGCAGTACTTC | CASSLTLGGESYEQYF
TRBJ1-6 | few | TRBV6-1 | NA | TGTGCCAGCAGTGAAGGAAGGGATTCACCCCTCCACTTT | CASSEGRDSPLHF
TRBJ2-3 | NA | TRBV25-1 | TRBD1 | TGTGCCAGCAGTATGACAGGGGAGGTCACAGATACGCAGTATTTT | CASSMTGEVTDTQYF
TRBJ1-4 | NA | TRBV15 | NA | TGTGCCACCAGCAGAGAAAGGGGCGGCGGTAAAAAACTGTTTTTT | CATSRERGGGKKLFF
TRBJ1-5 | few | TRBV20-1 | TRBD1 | TGCAGTGCCAACGACAGGGACGATCAGCCCCAGCATTTT | CSANDRDDQPQHF
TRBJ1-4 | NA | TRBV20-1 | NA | TGCAGTGCCGAGAGGAGGGGGAGGGTTGGTAATGAAAAACTGTTTTTT | CSAERRGRVGNEKLFF
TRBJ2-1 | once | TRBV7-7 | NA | TGTGCCAGCAGCCCCGGGACGGGGTCTACCTACAATGAGCAGTTCTTC | CASSPGTGSTYNEQFF
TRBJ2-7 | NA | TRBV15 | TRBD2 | TGTGCCACCAGCAGTGGCCGAGGGGAGGGATCCTACGAGCAGTACTTC | CATSSGRGEGSYEQYF
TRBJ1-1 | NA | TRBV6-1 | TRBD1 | TGTGCCAGCAGAGCGACAGGGGGCGTCCTCTTGAACACTGAAGCTTTCTTT | CASRATGGVLLNTEAFF
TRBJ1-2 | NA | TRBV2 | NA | TGTGCCAGCAGCCTAACCGCAGGGTTTGGTGGCTACACCTTC | CASSLTAGFGGYTF
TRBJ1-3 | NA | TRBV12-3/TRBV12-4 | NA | TGTGCCAGCAGGACTGGAAACACCATATATTTT | CASRTGNTIYF
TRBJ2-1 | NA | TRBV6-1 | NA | TGTGCCAGCAGTGACCCAGGGGTACAGGACAATGAGCAGTTCTTC | CASSDPGVQDNEQFF
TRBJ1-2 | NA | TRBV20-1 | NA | TGCAGTGCTAGAGATTTAGCTGGGACACCGAATACTAACTATGGCTACACCTTC | CSARDLAGTPNTNYGYTF
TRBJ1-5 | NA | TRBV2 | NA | TGTGCCAGCAGTGTGTTCCCCTCTATTGGGGGGCTCAATCAGCCCCAGCATTTT | CASSVFPSIGGLNQPQHF
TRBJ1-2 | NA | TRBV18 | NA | TGTGCCAGCTCACCACCGGGAGTGGATGGCTACACCTTC | CASSPPGVDGYTF
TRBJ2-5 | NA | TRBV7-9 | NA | TGTGCCAGCAGCTTAGCGTTCGGACAGCCCCAAGAGACCCAGTACTTC | CASSLAFGQPQETQYF
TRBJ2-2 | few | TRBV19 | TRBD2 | TGTGCCACCGACCCGGGGGGGCGGGCAACCGGGGAGCTGTTTTTT | CATDPGGRATGELFF
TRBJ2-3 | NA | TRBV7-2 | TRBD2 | TGTGCCAGCAGCTCGGGACTACATACGCAGTATTTT | CASSSGLHTQYF
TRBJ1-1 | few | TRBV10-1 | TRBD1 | TGCGCCAGCAGTGCCGGGACAGCGAACACTGAAGCTTTCTTT | CASSAGTANTEAFF
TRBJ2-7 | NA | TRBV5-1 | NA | TGCGCCAGCAGCTTGGCCGATAGCTGGTACGAGCAGTACTTC | CASSLADSWYEQYF
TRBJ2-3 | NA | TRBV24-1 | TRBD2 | TGTGCCACCAGTGATCCTGGGACTAGCGTGGCAGATACGCAGTATTTT | CATSDPGTSVADTQYF
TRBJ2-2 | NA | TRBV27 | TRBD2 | TGTGCCAGCACCCTGCGGGGGGACCAGAACACCGGGGAGCTGTTTTTT | CASTLRGDQNTGELFF
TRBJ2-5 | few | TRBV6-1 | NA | TGTGCCAGCAGTGAAGGGCCGATGCAACCAGAGACCCAGTACTTC | CASSEGPMQPETQYF
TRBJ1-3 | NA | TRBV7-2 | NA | TGTGCCAGCAGCTTAGTCGGCCAGCCCAGCTCTGGAAACACCATATATTTT | CASSLVGQPSSGNTIYF
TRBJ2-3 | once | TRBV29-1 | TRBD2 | TGCAGCGCTCGGACTAGCACTAGCACAGATACGCAGTATTTT | CSARTSTSTDTQYF
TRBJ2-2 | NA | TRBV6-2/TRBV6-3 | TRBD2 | TGTGCCGGGGGGAGGGACTCGAACACCGGGGAGCTGTTTTTT | CAGGRDSNTGELFF
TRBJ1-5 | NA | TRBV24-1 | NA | TGTGCCACCAGTGATTTGCCAGGGCCTAGGCGGCCCCAGCATTTT | CATSDLPGPRRPQHF
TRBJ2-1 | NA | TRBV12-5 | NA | TGTGCTAGTGGTTTGCCGGGCTCCTACAATGAGCAGTTCTTC | CASGLPGSYNEQFF
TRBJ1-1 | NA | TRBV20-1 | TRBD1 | TGCACCCACGCCCCCCCGGAAACAGGGGGCGTAGAAGCTTTCTTT | CTHAPPETGGVEAFF
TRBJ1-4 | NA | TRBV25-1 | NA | TGTGCCAGCAGTGAAAGGGACCTAGGGGAAAAACTGTTTTTT | CASSERDLGEKLFF
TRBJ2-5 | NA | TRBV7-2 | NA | TGTGCCAGCAGCTTAGAATTCGGGGCCCAAGAGACCCAGTACTTC | CASSLEFGAQETQYF
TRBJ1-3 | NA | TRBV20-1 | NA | TGCAGTGCTTGGATCGGAAACACCATATATTTT | CSAWIGNTIYF
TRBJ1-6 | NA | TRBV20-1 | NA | TGCAGTGCTAGCTCGGGGAACCATAATTCACCCCTCCACTTT | CSASSGNHNSPLHF
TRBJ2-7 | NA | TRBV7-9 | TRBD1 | TGTGCCAGCAGCTCGCGCTGGGACAGCGAGCAGTACTTC | CASSSRWDSEQYF
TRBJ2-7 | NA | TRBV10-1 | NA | TGCGCCAGCAGTGAAACCACCTGGGACCACGACGAGCAGTACTTC | CASSETTWDHDEQYF
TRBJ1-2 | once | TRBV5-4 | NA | TGTGCCAGCAGCTTAGTGGGGCGGACCTATGGCTACACCTTC | CASSLVGRTYGYTF
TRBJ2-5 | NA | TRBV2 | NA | TGTGCCAGCAGTGTAGACATTGGTCAGACCTTCCAGGAGACCCAGTACTTC | CASSVDIGQTFQETQYF
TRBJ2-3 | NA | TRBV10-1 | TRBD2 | TGCGCCAGCAGCTTCGTAGCGGGGGGACCCACAGATACGCAGTATTTT | CASSFVAGGPTDTQYF
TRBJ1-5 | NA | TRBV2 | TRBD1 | TGTGCCAGCAGACCTCGGACAGGAGGGGAGCCCCAGCATTTT | CASRPRTGGEPQHF
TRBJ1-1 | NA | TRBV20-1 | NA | TGCAGTGCTAGACGGGACATCTTTGAAGCTTTCTTT | CSARRDIFEAFF
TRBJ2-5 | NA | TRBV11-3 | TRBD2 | TGTGCCAGCAGCTTAGGGGCGGGGGGGCCTTCTCAAGAGACCCAGTACTTC | CASSLGAGGPSQETQYF
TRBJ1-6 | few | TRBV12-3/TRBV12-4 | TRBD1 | TGTGCCAGCAGTCGGACAGGACGAAAGAGCTCCTATAATTCACCCCTCCACTTT | CASSRTGRKSSYNSPLHF
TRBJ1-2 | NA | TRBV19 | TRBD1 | TGTGCCAGTACTGACCTCGGGACAGGGGGCCTCTATGGCTACACCTTC | CASTDLGTGGLYGYTF
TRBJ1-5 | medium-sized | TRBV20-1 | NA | TGCAGTGCTAGAGCAACCGCATTGGCAGGGGGCAATCAGCCCCAGCATTTT | CSARATALAGGNQPQHF
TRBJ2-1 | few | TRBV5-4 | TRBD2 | TGTGCCAGCAGCTTCCCGGGACTAGCGGGGGGAAGTCGGGATGAGCAGTTCTTC | CASSFPGLAGGSRDEQFF